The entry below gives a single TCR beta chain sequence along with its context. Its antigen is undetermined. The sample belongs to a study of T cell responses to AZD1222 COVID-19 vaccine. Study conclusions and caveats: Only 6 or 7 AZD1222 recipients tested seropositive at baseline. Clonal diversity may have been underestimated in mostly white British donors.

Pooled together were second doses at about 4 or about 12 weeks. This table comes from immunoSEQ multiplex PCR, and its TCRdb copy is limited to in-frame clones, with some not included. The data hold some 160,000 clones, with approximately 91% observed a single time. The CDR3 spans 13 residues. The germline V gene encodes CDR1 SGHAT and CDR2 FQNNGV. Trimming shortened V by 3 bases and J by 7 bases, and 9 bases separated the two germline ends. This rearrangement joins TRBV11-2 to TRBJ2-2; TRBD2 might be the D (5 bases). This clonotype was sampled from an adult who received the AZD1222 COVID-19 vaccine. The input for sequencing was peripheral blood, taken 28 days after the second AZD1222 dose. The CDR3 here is CASSFFEGGELFF. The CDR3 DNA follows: TGTGCCAGCAGCTTCTTTGAGGGCGGGGAGCTGTTTTTT.